The T cell receptor (beta chain) described here comes from a study of immune characterization of retroperitoneal liposarcoma. There are a few counts of this clonotype. Germline lookup yields CDR1 MNHGY and CDR2 SAAAGT. Trimming pared 6 bases from V and 5 bases from J, leaving 15 bases between. CDR3 size: 14 residues. Each CDR3 protein gets one entry after TCRdb re-called the PCR reads with MiXCR. The table has roughly 4,600 distinct CDR3 sequences, 30% to 45% seen once; the top ten hold 29%. Sequencing was performed on tumor tissue. The chain uses TRBV6-8 and TRBJ2-3, with D uncertain. This receptor was identified in a male donor with retroperitoneal liposarcoma. This chain's CDR3 is CASRYEAWIDTQYF. DNA of the CDR3: TGTGCCAGCAGGTACGAGGCTTGGATAGATACGCAGTATTTT.